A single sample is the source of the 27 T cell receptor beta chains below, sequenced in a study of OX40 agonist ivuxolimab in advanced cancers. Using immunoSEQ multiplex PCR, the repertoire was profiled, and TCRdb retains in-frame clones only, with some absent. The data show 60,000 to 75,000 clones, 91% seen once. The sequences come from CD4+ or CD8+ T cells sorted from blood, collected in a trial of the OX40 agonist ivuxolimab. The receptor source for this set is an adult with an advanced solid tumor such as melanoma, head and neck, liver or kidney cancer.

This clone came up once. The CDR3 spells CASSLRDGSVELFF. CDR3 in DNA: TGTGCCAGCAGCTTACGGGACGGCTCCGTGGAGCTGTTTTTT. V is TRBV11-3 and J is TRBJ2-2; D could derive from TRBD1 or TRBD2 (5 bases each). Trimming took off 2 bases at V and 10 bases at J, with 14 bases between the two ends. From germline, CDR1 is SGHNT and CDR2 YENEEA. The CDR3 contains 14 residues.

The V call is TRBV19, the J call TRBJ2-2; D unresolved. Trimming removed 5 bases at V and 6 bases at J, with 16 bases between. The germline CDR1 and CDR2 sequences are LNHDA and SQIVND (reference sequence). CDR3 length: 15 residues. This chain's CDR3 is CASSFPGAPAGELFF. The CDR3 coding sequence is TGTGCCAGTAGTTTCCCAGGAGCGCCTGCCGGGGAGCTGTTTTTT. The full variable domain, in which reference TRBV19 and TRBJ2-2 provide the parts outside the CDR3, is DGGITQSPKYLFRKEGQNVTLSCEQNLNHDAMYWYRQDPGQGLRLIYYSQIVNDFQKGDIAEGYSVSREKKESFPLTVTSAQKNPTAFYLCASSFPGAPAGELFFGEGSRLTVL.

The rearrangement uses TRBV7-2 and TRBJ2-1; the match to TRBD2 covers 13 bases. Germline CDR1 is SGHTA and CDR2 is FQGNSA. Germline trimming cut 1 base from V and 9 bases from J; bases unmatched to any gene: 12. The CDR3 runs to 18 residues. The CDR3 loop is CASSLEGTSGVGWGEQFF. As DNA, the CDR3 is TGTGCCAGCAGCTTAGAAGGGACTAGCGGGGTGGGGTGGGGTGAGCAGTTCTTC. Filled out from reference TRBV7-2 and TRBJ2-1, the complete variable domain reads GAGVSQSPSNKVTEKGKDVELRCDPISGHTALYWYRQSLGQGLEFLIYFQGNSAPDKSGLPSDRFSAERTGGSVSTLTIQRTQQEDSAVYLCASSLEGTSGVGWGEQFFGPGTRLTVL.

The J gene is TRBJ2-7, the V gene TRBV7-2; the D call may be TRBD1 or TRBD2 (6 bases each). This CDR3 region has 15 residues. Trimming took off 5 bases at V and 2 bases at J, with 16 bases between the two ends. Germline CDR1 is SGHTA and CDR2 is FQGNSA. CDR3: CASSPTGTVTYEQYF. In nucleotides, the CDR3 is TGTGCCAGCAGCCCCACAGGGACTGTTACCTACGAGCAGTACTTC.

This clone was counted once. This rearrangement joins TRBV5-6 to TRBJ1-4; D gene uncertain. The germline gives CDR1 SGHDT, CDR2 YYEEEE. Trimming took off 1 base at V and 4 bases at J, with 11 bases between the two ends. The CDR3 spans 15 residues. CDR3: CASSLKGYNNEKLFF. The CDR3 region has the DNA TGTGCCAGCAGCTTGAAGGGCTATAATAATGAAAAACTGTTTTTT. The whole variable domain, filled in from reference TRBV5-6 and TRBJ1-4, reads DAGVTQSPTHLIKTRGQQVTLRCSPKSGHDTVSWYQQALGQGPQFIFQYYEEEERQRGNFPDRFSGHQFPNYSSELNVNALLLGDSALYLCASSLKGYNNEKLFFGSGTQLSVL.

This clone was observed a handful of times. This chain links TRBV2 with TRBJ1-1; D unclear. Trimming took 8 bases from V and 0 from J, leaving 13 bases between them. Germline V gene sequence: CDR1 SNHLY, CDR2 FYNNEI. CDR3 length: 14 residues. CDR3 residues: CASVRHLMNTEAFF. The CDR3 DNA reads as TGTGCCAGCGTTCGGCACCTCATGAACACTGAAGCTTTCTTT. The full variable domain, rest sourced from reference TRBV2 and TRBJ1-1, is EPEVTQTPSHQVTQMGQEVILRCVPISNHLYFYWYRQILGQKVEFLVSFYNNEISEKSEIFDDQFSVERPDGSNFTLKIRSTKLEDSAMYFCASVRHLMNTEAFFGQGTRLTVV.

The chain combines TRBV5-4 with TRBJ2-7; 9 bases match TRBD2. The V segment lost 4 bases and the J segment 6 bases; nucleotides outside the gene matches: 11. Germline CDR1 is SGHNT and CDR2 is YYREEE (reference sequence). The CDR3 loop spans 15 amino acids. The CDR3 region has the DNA TGTGCCAGCAGCCCCACCCGCGGGAGGGCCCTCGAGCAGTACTTC. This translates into CASSPTRGRALEQYF.

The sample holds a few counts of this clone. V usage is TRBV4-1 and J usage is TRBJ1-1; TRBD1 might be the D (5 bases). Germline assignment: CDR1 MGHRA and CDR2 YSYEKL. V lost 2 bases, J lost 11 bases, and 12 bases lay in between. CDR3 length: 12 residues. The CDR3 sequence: CASSQPGGRAFF. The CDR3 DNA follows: TGCGCCAGCAGCCAACCCGGGGGACGTGCTTTCTTT.

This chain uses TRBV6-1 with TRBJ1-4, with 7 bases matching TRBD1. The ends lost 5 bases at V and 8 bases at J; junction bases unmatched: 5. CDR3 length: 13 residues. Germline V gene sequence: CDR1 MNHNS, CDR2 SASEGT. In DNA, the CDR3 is TGTGCCAGCAGTAGGGACAGTCGCGAAAAACTGTTTTTT. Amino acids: CASSRDSREKLFF.

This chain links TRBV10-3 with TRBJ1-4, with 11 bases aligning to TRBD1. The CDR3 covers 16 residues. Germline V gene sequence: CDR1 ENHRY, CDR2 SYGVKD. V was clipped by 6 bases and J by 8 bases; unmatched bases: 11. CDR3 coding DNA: TGTGCCATCAGCCCGCACGGTGGACAGGGGGCGGAAAAACTGTTTTTT. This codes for CAISPHGGQGAEKLFF.

The CDR3 DNA is TGCGCCAGCAGCCAAGAAGGTCCGGCGGGGGCAGTCATCTCCTACAATGAGCAGTTCTTC. Amino acids: CASSQEGPAGAVISYNEQFF. V gene TRBV4-3 combines with J gene TRBJ2-1; TRBD2 is a possible D gene (7 bases). Germline V gives CDR1 LGHNA, CDR2 YSLEER. The CDR3 contains 20 residues. V gave up 0 bases and J gave up 0 bases, with 21 bases separating them.

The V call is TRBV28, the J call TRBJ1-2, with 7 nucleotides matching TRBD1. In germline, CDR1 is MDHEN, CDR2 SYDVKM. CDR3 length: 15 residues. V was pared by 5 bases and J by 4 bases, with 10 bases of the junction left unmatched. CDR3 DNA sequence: TGTGCCAGCAGTCCACCCGGGACAGACATCTATGGCTACACCTTC. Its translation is CASSPPGTDIYGYTF.

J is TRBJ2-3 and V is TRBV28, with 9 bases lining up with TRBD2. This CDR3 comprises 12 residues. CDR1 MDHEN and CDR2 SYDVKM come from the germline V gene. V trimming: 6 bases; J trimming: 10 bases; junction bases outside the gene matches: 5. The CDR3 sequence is CASRGSGRPQYF. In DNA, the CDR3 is TGTGCCAGCAGGGGGAGCGGGAGGCCGCAGTATTTT.

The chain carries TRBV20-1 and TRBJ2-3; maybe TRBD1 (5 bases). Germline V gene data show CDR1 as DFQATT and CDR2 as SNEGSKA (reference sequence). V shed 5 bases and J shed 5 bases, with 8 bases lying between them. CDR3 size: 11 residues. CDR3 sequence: CSAQGKDTQYF. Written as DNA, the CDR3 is TGCAGTGCTCAGGGAAAAGATACGCAGTATTTT.

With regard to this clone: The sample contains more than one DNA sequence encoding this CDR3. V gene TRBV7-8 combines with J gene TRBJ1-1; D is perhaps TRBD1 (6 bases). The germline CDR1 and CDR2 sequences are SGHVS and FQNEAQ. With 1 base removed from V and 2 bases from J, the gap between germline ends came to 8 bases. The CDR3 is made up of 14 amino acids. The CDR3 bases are TGTGCCAGCAGCTTAGTCGGGGGCAACACTGAAGCTTTCTTT. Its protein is CASSLVGGNTEAFF.

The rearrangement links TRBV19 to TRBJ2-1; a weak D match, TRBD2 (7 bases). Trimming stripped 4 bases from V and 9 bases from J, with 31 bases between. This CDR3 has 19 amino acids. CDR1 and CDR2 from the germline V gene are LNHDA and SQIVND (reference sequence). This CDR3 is CASSTRQVSGTTPWGEQFF. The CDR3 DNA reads TGTGCCAGTAGTACCCGACAGGTCTCCGGGACTACCCCGTGGGGTGAGCAGTTCTTC.

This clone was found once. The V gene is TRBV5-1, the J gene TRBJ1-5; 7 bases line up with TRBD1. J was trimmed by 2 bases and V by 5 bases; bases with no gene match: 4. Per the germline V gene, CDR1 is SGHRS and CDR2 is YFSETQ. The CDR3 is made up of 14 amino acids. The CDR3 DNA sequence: TGCGCCAGCAGGAGGGGGCTGGGCAATCAGCCCCAGCATTTT. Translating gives CASRRGLGNQPQHF.

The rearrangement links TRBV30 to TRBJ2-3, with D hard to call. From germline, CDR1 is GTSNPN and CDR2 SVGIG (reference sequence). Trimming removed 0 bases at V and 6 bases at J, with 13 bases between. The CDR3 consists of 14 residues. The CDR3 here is CAWSVRVGRDTQYF. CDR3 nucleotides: TGTGCCTGGAGTGTACGGGTGGGAAGGGATACGCAGTATTTT.

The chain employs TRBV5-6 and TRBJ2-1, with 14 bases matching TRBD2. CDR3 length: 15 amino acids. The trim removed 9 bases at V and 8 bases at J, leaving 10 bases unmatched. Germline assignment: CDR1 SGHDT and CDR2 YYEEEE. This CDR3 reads CATKETSGRVDEQFF. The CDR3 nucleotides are TGTGCCACCAAGGAGACTAGCGGGAGGGTCGATGAGCAGTTCTTC.

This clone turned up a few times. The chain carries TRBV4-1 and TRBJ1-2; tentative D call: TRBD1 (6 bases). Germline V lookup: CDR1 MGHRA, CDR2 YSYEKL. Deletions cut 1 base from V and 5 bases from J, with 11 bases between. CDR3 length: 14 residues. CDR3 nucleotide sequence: TGCGCCAGCAGCCAAGTCCCAGGGGTTTATGGCTACACCTTC. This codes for CASSQVPGVYGYTF.

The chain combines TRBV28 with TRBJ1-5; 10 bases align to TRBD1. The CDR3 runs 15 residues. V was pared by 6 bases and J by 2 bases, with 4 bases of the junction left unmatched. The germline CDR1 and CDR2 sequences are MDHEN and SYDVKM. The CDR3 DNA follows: TGTGCCAGCAGCCCCGGACAGGGGGGCAATCAGCCCCAGCATTTT. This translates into CASSPGQGGNQPQHF. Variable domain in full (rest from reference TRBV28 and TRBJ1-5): DVKVTQSSRYLVKRTGEKVFLECVQDMDHENMFWYRQDPGLGLRLIYFSYDVKMKEKGDIPEGYSVSREKKERFSLILESASTNQTSMYLCASSPGQGGNQPQHFGDGTRLSIL.

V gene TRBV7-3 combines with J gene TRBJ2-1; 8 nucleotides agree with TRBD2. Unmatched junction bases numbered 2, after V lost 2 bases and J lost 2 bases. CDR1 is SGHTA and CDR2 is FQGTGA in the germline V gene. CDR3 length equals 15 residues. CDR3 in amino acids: CASSLAAGAYNEQFF. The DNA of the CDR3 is TGTGCCAGCAGCTTAGCAGCGGGGGCCTACAATGAGCAGTTCTTC.

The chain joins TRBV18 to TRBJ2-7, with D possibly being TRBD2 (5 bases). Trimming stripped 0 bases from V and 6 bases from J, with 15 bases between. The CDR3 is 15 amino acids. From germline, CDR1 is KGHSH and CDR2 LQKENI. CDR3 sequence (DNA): TGTGCCAGCTCACCACCGGACTGGGAAGTGGGCGAGCAGTACTTC. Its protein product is CASSPPDWEVGEQYF.

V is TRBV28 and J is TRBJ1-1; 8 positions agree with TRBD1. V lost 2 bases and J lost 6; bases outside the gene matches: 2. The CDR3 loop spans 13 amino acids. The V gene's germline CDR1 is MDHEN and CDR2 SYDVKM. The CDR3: CASSLVQGAEAFF. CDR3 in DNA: TGTGCCAGCAGTTTAGTACAGGGGGCTGAAGCTTTCTTT.

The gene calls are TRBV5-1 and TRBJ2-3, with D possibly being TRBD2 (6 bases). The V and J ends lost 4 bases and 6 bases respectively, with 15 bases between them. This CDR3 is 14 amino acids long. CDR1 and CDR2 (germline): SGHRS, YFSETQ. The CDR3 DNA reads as TGCGCCAGCAGCCGATCTAGCGTTTCCGATACGCAGTATTTT. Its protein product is CASSRSSVSDTQYF. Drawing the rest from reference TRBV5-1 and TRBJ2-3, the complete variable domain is KAGVTQTPRYLIKTRGQQVTLSCSPISGHRSVSWYQQTPGQGLQFLFEYFSETQRNKGNFPGRFSGRQFSNSRSEMNVSTLELGDSALYLCASSRSSVSDTQYFGPGTRLTVL.

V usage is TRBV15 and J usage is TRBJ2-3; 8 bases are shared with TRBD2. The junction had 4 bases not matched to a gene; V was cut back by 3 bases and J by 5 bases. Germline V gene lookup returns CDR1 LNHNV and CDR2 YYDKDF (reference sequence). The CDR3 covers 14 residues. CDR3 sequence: CATSRRAGVDTQYF. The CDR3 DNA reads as TGTGCCACCAGCAGGAGAGCGGGAGTAGATACGCAGTATTTT.

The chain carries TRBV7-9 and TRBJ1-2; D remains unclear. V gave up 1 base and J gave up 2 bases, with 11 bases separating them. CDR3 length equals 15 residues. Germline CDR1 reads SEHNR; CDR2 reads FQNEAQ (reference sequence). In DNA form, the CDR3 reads TGTGCCAGCAGCTTAGGCGGGAGCCTAAACTATGGCTACACCTTC. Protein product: CASSLGGSLNYGYTF.